This T cell receptor (beta chain) was retrieved from a study of blood T cell repertoires in COVID-19. Some clones are missing from TCRdb's copy, which holds only in-frame ones; the method was immunoSEQ multiplex PCR. The profile shows approximately 300,000 clones, roughly nine tenths of them singletons. Sample: PBMCs or T cells enriched from blood (not recorded which). This TCR was recovered from a woman in her 30s who had recovered from COVID-19.

This CDR3 reads CASSFAGAGNTIYF. As DNA, the CDR3 is TGTGCCAGCAGCTTTGCGGGGGCTGGAAACACCATATATTTT. The chain is built from TRBV5-6 and TRBJ1-3; the D gene is possibly TRBD1 (5 bases). The CDR3 totals 14 residues. CDR1 SGHDT and CDR2 YYEEEE come from the germline V gene. The germline V and J ends were trimmed by 2 bases and 2 bases, with 8 bases remaining between them.